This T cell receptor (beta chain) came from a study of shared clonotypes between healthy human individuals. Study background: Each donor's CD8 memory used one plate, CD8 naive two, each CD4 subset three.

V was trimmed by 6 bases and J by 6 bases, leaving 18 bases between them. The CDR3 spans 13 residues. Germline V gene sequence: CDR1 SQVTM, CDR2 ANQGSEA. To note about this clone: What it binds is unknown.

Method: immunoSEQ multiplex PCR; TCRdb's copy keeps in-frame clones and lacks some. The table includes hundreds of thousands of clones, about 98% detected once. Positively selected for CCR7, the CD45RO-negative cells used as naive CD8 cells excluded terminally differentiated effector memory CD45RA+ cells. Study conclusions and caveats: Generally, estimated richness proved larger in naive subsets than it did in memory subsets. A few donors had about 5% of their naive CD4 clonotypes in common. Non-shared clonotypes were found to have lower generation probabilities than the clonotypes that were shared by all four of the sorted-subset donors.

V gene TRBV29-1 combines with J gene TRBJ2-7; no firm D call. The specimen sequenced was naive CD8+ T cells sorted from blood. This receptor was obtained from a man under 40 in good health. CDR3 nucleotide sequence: TGCAGCGTGTTTTGGGCATTAGCATCCGAGCAGTACTTC. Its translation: CSVFWALASEQYF.